This T cell receptor (beta chain) was identified in a study of blood T cell repertoires in COVID-19. Study-level information: Samples taken during acute and convalescent COVID-19 were collected in the United States, Italy and Spain. PBMCs, B-cell-depleted T cells, or T cells were the source of the cDNA or gDNA that made up the material.

Under the authors' procedure: Nucleated cell counts were estimated from reference gene primer amplification. Profiled with immunoSEQ multiplex PCR; TCRdb holds only in-frame clones, not every one. That table is the source of V, J and clone size, and D and trimming were worked out from the DNA. The sample includes 120,000 to 150,000 clones, 80% to 90% of them seen just once. This CDR3 region has 14 residues. Germline V gene data show CDR1 as SNHLY and CDR2 as FYNNEI. Trimming cost V 4 bases and J 5 bases; bases outside gene matches: 6. This clone appeared a few times. Sequences were obtained from peripheral blood. The source of this sequence is a human donor in a cohort sampled during active COVID-19. This rearrangement joins TRBV2 to TRBJ2-7; 9 bases agree with TRBD1. The DNA for the CDR3 is TGTGCCAGCAGTGCCGGGACAGGGCGCAACGAGCAGTACTTC. Protein product: CASSAGTGRNEQYF.